What follows is one TCR beta chain and its context. Its antigen is unidentified. The source of the sample is a study of OX40 agonist ivuxolimab in advanced cancers. Broader study findings: On average, CD8+ T cells showed a greater number of expanded clones than CD4+.

This table comes from immunoSEQ multiplex PCR, and its TCRdb copy is limited to in-frame clones, with some not included. The table includes 65,000 to 75,000 clones, 85% detected once. Germline CDR1 is MNHNY and CDR2 is SVGAGI (reference sequence). V lost 6 bases to trimming and J lost 10 bases; unmatched junction nucleotides: 11. This CDR3 has 14 amino acids. This chain joins TRBV6-6 and TRBJ1-1, with 10 bases that match TRBD1. The receptor's source is an adult with an advanced solid tumor such as melanoma, head and neck, liver or kidney cancer. Specimen: CD4+ or CD8+ T cells sorted from blood, collected in a trial of the OX40 agonist ivuxolimab. This CDR3 is CASSLRQGAGVAFF. The CDR3 DNA follows: TGTGCCAGCAGCTTACGACAGGGGGCGGGGGTAGCTTTCTTT.